The clone carrying this TCR beta chain was seen just once. Sequencing used immunoSEQ multiplex PCR; TCRdb keeps in-frame clones, though not all of them. The sample has under 250,000 clones; around 90% are singletons. This entry comes from a study of blood T cell repertoires in COVID-19. Study details: Specimens from acute and convalescent COVID-19 originated in the United States, Italy and Spain. PBMCs, B-cell-depleted T cells, or T cells provided the cDNA or gDNA that made up the material.

CDR3 size: 14 residues. The germline V gene has CDR1 MDHEN and CDR2 SYDVKM. V lost 7 bases and J lost 4, with 13 bases in between. The source of this sequence is a man aged 60 to 75 who had recovered from COVID-19. The chain couples TRBV28 to TRBJ2-2, with unresolved D. The sample taken for sequencing was peripheral blood. As DNA, the CDR3 is TGTGCCAGCAAGGAACAGTCTCGCACCGGGGAGCTGTTTTTT. This codes for CASKEQSRTGELFF.